This T cell receptor (beta chain) comes out of a study of T cell repertoires in cytomegalovirus infection. Study-level information: Shared public TCR beta signatures pointed to both CMV infection and a matching HLA type.

Turning to this clonotype: Its antigen remains unknown.

TCRdb reanalysed the reads using MiXCR and keeps one entry per CDR3 protein. The sample lists roughly 600,000 distinct CDR3 sequences, 20% to 25% occurring once. Unmatched junction bases numbered 8, after V lost 4 bases and J lost 0 bases. Germline CDR1 and CDR2: ENHRY and SYGVKD. The CDR3 sequence is 18 residues long. Regarding the study as a whole: HLA-C-restricted CMV-specific TCR beta clonotypes were dominant in the ex vivo response.

The sequence was obtained from a human donor in good health (CMV status not recorded). Some clones in this sample may be carry-over from other donors' samples. Sequencing input: CD8+ T cells from PBMCs. The chain carries TRBV10-3 and TRBJ2-1; TRBD2 matches 11 bases. The CDR3 coding sequence is TGTGCCATCAGTGCACTAGCGGGGGTTGTCCGCTCCTACAATGAGCAGTTCTTC. It translates to CAISALAGVVRSYNEQFF.